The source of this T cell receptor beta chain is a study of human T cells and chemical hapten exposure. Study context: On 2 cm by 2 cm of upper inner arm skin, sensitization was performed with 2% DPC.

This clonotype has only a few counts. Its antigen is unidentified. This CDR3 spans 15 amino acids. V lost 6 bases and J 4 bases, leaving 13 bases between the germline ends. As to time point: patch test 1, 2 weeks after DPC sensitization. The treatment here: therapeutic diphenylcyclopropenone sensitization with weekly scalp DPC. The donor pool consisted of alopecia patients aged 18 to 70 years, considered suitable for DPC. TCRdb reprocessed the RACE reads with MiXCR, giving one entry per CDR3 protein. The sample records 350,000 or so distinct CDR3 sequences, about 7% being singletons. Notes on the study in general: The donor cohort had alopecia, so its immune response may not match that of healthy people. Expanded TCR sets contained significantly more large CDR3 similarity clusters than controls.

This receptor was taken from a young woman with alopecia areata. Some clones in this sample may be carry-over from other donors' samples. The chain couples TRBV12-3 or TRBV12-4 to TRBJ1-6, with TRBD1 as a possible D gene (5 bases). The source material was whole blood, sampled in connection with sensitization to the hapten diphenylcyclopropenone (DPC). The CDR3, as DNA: TGTGCCAGCAGACCGGCCGACAGATATAATTCACCCCTCCACTTT. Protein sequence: CASRPADRYNSPLHF.